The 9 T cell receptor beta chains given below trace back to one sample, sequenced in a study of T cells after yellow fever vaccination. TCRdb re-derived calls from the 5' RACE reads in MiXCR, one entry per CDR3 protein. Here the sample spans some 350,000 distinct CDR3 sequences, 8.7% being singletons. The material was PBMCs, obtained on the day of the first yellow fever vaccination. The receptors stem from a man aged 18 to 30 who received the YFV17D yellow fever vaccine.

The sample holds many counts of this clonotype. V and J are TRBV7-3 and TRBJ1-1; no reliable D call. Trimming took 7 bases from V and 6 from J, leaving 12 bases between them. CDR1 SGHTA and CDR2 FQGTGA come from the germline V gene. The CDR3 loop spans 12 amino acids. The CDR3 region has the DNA TGTGCCAGCAAAGGTCGGTACTCTGAAGCTTTCTTT. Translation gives CASKGRYSEAFF.

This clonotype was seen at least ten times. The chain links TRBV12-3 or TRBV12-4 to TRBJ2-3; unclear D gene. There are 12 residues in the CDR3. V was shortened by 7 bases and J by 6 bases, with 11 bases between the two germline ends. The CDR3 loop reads CASTLGRDTQYF. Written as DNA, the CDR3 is TGTGCCAGCACCCTCGGAAGGGATACGCAGTATTTT.

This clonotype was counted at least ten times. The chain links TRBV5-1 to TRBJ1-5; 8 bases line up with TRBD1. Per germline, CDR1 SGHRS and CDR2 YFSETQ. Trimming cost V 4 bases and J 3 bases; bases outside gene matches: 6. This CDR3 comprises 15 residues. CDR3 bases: TGCGCCAGCAGCGTCGGGACAGGCTACAATCAGCCCCAGCATTTT. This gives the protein CASSVGTGYNQPQHF.

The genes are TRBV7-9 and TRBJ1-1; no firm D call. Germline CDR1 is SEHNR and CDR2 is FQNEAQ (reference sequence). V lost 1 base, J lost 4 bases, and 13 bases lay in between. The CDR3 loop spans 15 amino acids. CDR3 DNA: TGTGCCAGCAGCTTAGTCGAGGGCCTGGCCACTGAAGCTTTCTTT. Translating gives CASSLVEGLATEAFF.

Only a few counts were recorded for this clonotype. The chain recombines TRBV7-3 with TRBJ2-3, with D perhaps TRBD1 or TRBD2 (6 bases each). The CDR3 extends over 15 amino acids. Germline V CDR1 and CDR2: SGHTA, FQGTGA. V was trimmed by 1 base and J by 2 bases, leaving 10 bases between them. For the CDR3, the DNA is TGTGCCAGCAGCTTAATGGAGGGGGACACAGATACGCAGTATTTT. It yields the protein CASSLMEGDTDTQYF.

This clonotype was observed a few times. The CDR3 nucleotides read TGCGCCAGCAGCCAAGTCCCCCTAGCGGGGGCTGGGACCGGGGAGCTGTTTTTT. It encodes CASSQVPLAGAGTGELFF. V is TRBV4-1 and J is TRBJ2-2; 10 bases are a match to TRBD2. Germline values: CDR1 MGHRA, CDR2 YSYEKL. V was pared by 1 base and J by 5 bases, with 10 bases of the junction left unmatched. This CDR3 is built from 18 residues.

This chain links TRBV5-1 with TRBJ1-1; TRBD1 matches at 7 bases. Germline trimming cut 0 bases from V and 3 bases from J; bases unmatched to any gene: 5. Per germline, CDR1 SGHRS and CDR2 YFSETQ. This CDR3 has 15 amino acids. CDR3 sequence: CASSLEARGYTEAFF. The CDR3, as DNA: TGCGCCAGCAGCTTGGAGGCCAGGGGGTACACTGAAGCTTTCTTT.

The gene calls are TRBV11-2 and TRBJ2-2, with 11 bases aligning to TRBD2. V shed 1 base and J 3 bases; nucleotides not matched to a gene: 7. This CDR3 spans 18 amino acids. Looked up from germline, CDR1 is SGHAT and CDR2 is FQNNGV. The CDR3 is CASSLVGSGGAYTGELFF. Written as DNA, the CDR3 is TGTGCCAGCAGCTTAGTGGGTAGCGGGGGGGCGTACACCGGGGAGCTGTTTTTT.

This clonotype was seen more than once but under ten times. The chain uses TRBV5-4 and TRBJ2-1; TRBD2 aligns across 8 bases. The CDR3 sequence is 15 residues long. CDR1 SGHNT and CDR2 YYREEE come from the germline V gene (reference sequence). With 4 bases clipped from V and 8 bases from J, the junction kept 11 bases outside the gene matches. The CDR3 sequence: CASSTGLAYTYEQFF. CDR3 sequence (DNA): TGTGCCAGCAGCACCGGACTAGCATATACTTATGAGCAGTTCTTC.